This T cell receptor (beta chain) stems from a study of blood T cell repertoires in COVID-19. Looking at the study overall: Sources were T cells, B-cell-depleted T cells, or PBMCs; the material itself was cDNA or gDNA.

Germline V gives CDR1 ENHRY, CDR2 SYGVKD. This CDR3 region has 14 residues. V trimming: 6 bases; J trimming: 1 base; junction bases outside the gene matches: 2. Everyone who took part was roughly 18 to 89 years old, and they came from about 25 US areas. Each participant's cohort was designated according to participant-reported clinical history. In the authors' methods: Amplified reference gene primers provided the basis for estimating nucleated cell counts. Clones were read by immunoSEQ multiplex PCR, and TCRdb kept only the in-frame ones, dropping some. V and J calls and clone size are those listed in that table; D and trimming were worked out from the DNA. The sample has about 320,000 clones, 85% to 95% seen once.

The sample taken for sequencing was PBMCs or T cells enriched from blood (not recorded which). The chain joins TRBV10-3 to TRBJ2-5; the match to TRBD2 covers 10 bases. This clonotype was obtained from a woman in her twenties or thirties who had been exposed to COVID-19. The CDR3: CAISPSGGQETQYF. The CDR3 region has the DNA TGTGCCATCAGCCCTAGCGGGGGCCAAGAGACCCAGTACTTC.